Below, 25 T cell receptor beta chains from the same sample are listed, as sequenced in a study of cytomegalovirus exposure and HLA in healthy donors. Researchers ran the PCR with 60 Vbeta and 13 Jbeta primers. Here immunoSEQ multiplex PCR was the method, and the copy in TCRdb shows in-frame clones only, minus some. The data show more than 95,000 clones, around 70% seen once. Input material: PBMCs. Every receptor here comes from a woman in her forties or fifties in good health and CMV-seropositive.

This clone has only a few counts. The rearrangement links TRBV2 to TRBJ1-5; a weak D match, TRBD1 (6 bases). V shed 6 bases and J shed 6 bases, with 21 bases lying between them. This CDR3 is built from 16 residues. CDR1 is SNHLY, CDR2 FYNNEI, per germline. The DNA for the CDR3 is TGTGCCAGCAGGGAAAAGGACAGACAATGGGGTCAGCCCCAGCATTTT. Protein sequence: CASREKDRQWGQPQHF.

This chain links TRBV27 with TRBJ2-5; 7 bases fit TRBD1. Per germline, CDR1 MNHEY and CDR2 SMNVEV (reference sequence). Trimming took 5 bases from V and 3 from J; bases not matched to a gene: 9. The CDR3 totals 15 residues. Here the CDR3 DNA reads TGTGCCAGCAGTGCCGGGACAGTGATAAAAGAGACCCAGTACTTC. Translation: CASSAGTVIKETQYF.

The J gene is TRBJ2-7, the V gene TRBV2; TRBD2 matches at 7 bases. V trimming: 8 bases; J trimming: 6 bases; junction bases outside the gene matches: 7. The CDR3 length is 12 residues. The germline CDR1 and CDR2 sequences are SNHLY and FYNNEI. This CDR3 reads CASDRGGAEQYF. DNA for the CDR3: TGTGCCAGCGACCGGGGAGGGGCCGAGCAGTACTTC.

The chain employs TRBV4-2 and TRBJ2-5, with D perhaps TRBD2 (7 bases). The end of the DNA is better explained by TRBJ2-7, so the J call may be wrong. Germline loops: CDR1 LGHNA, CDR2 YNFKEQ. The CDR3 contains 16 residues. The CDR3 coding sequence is TGTGCCAGCAGCCAAGATGTAGGGGGGGGCACCTACGAGCAGTACTTC. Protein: CASSQDVGGGTYEQYF.

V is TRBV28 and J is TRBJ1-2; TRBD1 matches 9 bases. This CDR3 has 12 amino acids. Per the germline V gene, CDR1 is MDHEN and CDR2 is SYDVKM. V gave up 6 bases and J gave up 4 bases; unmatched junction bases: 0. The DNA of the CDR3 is TGTGCCAGCAGGACAGGGGGCTATGGCTACACCTTC. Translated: CASRTGGYGYTF.

In DNA, the CDR3 is TGTGCCAGCAGTTACTCCGACAGGGTTTCCCGCTATGGCTACACCTTC. It encodes CASSYSDRVSRYGYTF. The chain carries TRBV6-6 and TRBJ1-2; 7 positions agree with TRBD1. The CDR3 sequence is 16 residues long. Germline CDR1 is MNHNY and CDR2 is SVGAGI (reference sequence). Trimming took 0 bases from V and 4 from J; bases not matched to a gene: 8.

Here the CDR3 DNA reads TGTGCCAGCAGCTCCACTCTCACAACCTCGCGGGAGGGGAAAACTGAAGCTTTCTTT. This codes for CASSSTLTTSREGKTEAFF. The V call is TRBV7-8, the J call TRBJ1-1; possible D gene TRBD1, 5 bases. There are 19 residues in the CDR3. V dropped 4 bases and J dropped 5 bases, with 29 bases sitting between them. Germline V gene lookup returns CDR1 SGHVS and CDR2 FQNEAQ.

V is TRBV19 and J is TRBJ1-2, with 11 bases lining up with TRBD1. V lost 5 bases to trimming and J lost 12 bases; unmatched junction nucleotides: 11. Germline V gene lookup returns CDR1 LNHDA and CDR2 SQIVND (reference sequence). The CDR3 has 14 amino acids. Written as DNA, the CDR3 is TGTGCCAGTAGTGCCCGGACAGGGGGCGAGGGCAACACCTTC. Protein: CASSARTGGEGNTF.

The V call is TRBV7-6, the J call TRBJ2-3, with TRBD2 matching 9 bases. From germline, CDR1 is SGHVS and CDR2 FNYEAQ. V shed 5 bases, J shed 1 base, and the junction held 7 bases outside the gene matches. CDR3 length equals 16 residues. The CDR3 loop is CASSLRSSGGTDTQYF. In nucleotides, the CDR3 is TGTGCCAGCAGCCTCCGCTCTAGCGGGGGCACAGATACGCAGTATTTT.

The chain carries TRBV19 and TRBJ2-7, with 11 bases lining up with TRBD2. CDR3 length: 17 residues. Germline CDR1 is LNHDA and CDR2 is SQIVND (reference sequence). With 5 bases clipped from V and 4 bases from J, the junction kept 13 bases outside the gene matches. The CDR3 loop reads CASSQGGLADIPYEQYF. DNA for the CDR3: TGTGCCAGTAGTCAGGGGGGACTAGCGGATATACCTTACGAGCAGTACTTC.

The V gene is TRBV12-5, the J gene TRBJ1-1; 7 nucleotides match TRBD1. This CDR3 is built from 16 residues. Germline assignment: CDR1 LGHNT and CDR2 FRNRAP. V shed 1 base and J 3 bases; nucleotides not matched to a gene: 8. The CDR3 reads CASGLAQTGVDTEAFF. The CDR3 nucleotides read TGTGCTAGTGGTTTGGCTCAAACAGGGGTTGACACTGAAGCTTTCTTT. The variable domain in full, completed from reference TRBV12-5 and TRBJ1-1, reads DARVTQTPRHKVTEMGQEVTMRCQPILGHNTVFWYRQTMMQGLELLAYFRNRAPLDDSGMPKDRFSAEMPDATLATLKIQPSEPRDSAVYFCASGLAQTGVDTEAFFGQGTRLTVV.

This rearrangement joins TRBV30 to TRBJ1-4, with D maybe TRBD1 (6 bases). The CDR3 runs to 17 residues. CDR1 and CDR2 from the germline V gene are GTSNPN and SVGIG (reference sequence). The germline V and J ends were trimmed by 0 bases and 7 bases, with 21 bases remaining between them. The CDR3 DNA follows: TGTGCCTGGAGTGTACGAGGGGGACCCTCGTGGGGTGAAAAACTGTTTTTT. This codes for CAWSVRGGPSWGEKLFF.

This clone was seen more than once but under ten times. The CDR3 DNA reads TGCAGCGTTGAAAGGGACAGCTCGGGCACCGGGGAGCTGTTTTTT. Translated: CSVERDSSGTGELFF. The V and J genes are TRBV29-1 and TRBJ2-2; 7 bases are shared with TRBD1. This CDR3 is built from 15 residues. Unmatched junction bases numbered 7, after V lost 2 bases and J lost 4 bases. The germline V gene encodes CDR1 SQVTM and CDR2 ANQGSEA.

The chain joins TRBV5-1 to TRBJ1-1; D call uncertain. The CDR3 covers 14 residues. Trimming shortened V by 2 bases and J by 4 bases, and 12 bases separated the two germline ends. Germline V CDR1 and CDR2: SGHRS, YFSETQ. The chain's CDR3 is CASSFSSYGTEAFF. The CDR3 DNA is TGCGCCAGCAGCTTTAGCAGCTATGGCACTGAAGCTTTCTTT.

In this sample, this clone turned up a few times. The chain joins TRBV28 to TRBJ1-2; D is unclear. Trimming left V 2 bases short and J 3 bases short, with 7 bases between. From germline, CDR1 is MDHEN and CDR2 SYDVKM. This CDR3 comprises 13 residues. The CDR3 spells CASSLNTHYGYTF. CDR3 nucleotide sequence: TGTGCCAGCAGTTTAAACACCCACTATGGCTACACCTTC.

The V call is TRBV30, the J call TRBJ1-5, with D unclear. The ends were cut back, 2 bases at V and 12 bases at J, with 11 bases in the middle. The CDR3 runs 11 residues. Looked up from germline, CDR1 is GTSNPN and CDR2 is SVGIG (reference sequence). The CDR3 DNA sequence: TGTGCCTGGAGTAAGGACGGGAACCAGCATTTT. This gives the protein CAWSKDGNQHF.

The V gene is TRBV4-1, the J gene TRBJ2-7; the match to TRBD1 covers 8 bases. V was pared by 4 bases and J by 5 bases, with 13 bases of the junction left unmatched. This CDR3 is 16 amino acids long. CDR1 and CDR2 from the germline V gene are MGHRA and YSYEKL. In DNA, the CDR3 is TGCGCCAGCAGCCCAGGGGGCCAGGGTTATAGAGACGAGCAGTACTTC. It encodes CASSPGGQGYRDEQYF.

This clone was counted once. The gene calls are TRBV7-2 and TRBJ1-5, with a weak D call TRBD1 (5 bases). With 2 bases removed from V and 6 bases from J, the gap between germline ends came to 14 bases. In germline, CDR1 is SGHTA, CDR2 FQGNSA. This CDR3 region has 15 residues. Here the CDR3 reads CASSLSIGDPQPQHF. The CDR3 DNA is TGTGCCAGCAGCTTAAGTATAGGGGATCCTCAGCCCCAGCATTTT.

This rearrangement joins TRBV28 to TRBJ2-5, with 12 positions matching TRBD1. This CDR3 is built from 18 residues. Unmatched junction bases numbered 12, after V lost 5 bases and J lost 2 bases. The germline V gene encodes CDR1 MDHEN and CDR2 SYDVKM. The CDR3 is CASSGDRGRPSKQETQYF. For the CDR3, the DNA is TGTGCCAGCAGTGGGGACAGGGGGCGACCTAGTAAGCAAGAGACCCAGTACTTC.

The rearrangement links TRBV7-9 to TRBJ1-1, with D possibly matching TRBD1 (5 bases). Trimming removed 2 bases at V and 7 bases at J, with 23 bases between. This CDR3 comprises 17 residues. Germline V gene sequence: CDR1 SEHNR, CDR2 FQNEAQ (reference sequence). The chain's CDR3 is CASSLSSTTFGHDEAFF. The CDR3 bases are TGTGCCAGCAGCTTAAGCTCAACGACCTTTGGACACGATGAAGCTTTCTTT.

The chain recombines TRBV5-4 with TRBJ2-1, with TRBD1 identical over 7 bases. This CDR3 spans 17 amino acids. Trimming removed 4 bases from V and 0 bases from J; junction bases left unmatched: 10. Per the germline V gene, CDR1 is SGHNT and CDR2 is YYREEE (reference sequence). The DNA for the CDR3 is TGTGCCAGCAGCCGCGAAGTGGGACAGAGCTCCTACAATGAGCAGTTCTTC. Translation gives CASSREVGQSSYNEQFF. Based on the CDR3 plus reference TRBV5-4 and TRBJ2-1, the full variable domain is ETGVTQSPTHLIKTRGQQVTLRCSSQSGHNTVSWYQQALGQGPQFIFQYYREEENGRGNFPPRFSGLQFPNYSSELNVNALELDDSALYLCASSREVGQSSYNEQFFGPGTRLTVL.

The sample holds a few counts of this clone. This CDR3 reads CASSQAEGNTEAFF. The CDR3, as DNA: TGCGCCAGCAGCCAAGCCGAGGGGAACACTGAAGCTTTCTTT. The V call is TRBV4-3, the J call TRBJ1-1; D remains unclear. Germline V lookup: CDR1 LGHNA, CDR2 YSLEER. V lost 1 base to trimming and J lost 1 base, with 7 bases between them. This CDR3 has 14 amino acids.

The CDR3 here is CASSEVGDRAKLFF. In DNA form, the CDR3 reads TGTGCCAGCAGTGAAGTGGGGGACAGGGCGAAACTGTTTTTT. The V and J genes are TRBV2 and TRBJ1-4; 9 bases are a match to TRBD1. The J segment lost 11 bases and the V segment lost 1 base, leaving 5 bases of the junction unmatched. The germline V gene encodes CDR1 SNHLY and CDR2 FYNNEI. The CDR3 totals 14 residues.

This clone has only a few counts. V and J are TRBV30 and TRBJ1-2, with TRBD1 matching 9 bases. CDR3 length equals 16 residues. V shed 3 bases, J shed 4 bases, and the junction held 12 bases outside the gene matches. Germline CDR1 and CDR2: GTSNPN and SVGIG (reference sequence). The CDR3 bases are TGTGCCTGGAGGGTTACCGGGACAGGGACGGGCTATGGCTACACCTTC. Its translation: CAWRVTGTGTGYGYTF.

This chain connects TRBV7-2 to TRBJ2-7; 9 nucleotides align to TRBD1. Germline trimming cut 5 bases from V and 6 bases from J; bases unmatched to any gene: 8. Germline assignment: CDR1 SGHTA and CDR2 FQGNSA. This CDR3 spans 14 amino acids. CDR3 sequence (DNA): TGTGCCAGCAGCCTGGGACAGGGTATTAGCGAGCAGTACTTC. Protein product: CASSLGQGISEQYF.